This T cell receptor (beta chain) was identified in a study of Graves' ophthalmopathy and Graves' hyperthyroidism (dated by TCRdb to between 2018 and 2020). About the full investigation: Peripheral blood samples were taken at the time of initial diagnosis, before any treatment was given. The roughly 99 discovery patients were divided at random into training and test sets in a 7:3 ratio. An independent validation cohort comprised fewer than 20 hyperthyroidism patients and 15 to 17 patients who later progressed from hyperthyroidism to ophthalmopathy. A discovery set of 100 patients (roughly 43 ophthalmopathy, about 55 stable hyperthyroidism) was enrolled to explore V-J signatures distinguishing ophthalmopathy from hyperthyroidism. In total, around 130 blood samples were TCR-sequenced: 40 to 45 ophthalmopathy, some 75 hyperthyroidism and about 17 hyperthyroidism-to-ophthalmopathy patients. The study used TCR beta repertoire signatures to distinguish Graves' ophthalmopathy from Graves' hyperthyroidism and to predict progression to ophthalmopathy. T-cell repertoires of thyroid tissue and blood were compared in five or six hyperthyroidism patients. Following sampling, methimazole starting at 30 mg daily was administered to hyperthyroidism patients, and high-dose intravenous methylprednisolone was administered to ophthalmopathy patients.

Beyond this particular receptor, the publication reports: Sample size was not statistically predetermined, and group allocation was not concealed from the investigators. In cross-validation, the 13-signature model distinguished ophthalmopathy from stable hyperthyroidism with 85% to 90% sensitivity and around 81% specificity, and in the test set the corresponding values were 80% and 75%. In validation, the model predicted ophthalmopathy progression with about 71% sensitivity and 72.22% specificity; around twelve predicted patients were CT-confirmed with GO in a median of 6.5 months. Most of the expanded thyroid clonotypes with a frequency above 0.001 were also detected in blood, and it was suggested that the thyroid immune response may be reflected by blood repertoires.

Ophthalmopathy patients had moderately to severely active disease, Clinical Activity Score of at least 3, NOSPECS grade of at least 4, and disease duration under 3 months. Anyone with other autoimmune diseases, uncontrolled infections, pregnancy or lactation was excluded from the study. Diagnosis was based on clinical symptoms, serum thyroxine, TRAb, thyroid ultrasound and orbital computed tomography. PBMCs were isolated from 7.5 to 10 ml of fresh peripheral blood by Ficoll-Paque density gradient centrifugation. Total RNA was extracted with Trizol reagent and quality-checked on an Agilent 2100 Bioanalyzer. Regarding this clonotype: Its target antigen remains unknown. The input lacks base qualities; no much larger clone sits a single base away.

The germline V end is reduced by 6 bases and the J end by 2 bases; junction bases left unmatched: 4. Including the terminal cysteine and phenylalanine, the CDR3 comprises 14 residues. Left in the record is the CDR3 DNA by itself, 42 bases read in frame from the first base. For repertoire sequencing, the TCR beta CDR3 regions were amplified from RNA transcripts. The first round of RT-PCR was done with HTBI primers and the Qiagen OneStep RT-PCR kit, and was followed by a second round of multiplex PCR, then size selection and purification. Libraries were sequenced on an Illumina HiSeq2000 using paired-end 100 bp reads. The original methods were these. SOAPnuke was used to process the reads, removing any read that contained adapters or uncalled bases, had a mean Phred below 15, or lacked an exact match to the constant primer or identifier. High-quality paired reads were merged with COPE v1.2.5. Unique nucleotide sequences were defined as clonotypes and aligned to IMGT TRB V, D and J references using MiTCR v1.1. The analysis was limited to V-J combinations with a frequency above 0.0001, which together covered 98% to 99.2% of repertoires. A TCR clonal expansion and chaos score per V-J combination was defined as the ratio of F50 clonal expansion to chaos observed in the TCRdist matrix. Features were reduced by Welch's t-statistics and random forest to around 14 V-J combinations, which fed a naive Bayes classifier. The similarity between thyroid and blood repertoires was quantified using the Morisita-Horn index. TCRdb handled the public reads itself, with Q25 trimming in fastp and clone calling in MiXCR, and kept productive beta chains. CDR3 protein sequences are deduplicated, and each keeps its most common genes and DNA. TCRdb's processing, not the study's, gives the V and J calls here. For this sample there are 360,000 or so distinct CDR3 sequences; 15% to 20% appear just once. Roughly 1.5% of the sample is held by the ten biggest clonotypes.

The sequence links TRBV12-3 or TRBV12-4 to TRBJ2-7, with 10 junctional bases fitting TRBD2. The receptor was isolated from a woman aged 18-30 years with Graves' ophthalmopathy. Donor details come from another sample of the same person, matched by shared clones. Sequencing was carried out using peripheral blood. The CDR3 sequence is CASRGTSETYEQYF. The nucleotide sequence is TGTGCCAGCAGAGGGACTAGCGAAACCTACGAGCAGTACTTC.